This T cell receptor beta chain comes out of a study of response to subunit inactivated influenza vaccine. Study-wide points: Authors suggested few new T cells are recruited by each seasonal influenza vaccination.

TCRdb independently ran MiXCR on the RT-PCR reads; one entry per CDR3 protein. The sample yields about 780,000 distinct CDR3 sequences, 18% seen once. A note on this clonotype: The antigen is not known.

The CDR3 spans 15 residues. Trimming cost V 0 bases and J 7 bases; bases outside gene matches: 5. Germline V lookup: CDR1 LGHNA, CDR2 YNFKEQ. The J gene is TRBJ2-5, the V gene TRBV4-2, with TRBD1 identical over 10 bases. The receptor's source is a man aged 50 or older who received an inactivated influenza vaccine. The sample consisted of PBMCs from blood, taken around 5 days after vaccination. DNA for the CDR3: TGTGCCAGCAGCCAAGATCAGAGGACAGGGGGGACCCAGTACTTC. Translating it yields CASSQDQRTGGTQYF.